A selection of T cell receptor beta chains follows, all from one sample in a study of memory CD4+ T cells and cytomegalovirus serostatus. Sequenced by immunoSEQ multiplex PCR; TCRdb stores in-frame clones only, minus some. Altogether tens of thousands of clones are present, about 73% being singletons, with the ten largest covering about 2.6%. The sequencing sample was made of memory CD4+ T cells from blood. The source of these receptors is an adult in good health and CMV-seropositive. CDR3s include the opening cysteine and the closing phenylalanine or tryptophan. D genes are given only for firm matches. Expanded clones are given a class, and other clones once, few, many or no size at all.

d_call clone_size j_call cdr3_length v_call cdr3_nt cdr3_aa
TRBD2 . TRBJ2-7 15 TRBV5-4 TGTGCCAGCAGGTGCGTACTAGCGGGGGGCTACGAGCAGTACTTC CASRCVLAGGYEQYF
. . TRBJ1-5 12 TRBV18 TGTGCCAGCTCACCACGGGACGGACCCCAGCATTTT CASSPRDGPQHF
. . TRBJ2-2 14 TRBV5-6 TGTGCCAGCAGCTTGTACGGAAACACCGGGGAGCTGTTTTTT CASSLYGNTGELFF
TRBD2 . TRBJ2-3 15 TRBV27 TGTGCCAGCACACCCGGGACTAGCGGAGTCAATACGCAGTATTTT CASTPGTSGVNTQYF
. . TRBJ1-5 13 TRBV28 TGTGCCAGCAGGTCAGGGAAGCGTCAGCCCCAGCATTTT CASRSGKRQPQHF
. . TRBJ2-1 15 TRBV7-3 TGTGCCAGCAGCTTTATGGGACCCCGAGGCAATGAGCAGTTCTTC CASSFMGPRGNEQFF
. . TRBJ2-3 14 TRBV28 TGTGCCAGCACGGCGGGATGGGGAAGTAATACGCAGTATTTT CASTAGWGSNTQYF
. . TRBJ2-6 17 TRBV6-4 TGTGCCAGCAGTGTAGCAGGGGTCGGAGGTGGGGCCAACGTCCTGACTTTC CASSVAGVGGGANVLTF
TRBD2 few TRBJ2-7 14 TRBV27 TGTGCCAGCAGGCTTACTAGCGGGAGGGACGAGCAGTACTTC CASRLTSGRDEQYF
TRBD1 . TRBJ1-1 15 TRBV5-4 TGTGCCAGCGGACAAAGAACGACAGGGTCCACTGAAGCTTTCTTT CASGQRTTGSTEAFF
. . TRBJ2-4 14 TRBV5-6 TGTGCCAGCAGCTTGGGATCGGGGTCAAACATTCAGTACTTC CASSLGSGSNIQYF
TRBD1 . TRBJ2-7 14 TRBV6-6 TGTGCCAGCAGTTACTCCACAGGGGCCTACGAGCAGTACTTC CASSYSTGAYEQYF
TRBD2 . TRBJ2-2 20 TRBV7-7 TGTGCCAGCAGCTCCATCCAACTAGCGGGAGGGCCTCAAAGAACCGGGGAGCTGTTTTTT CASSSIQLAGGPQRTGELFF
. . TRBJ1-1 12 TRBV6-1 TGTGCCAGCAGTCAATCCAACACTGAAGCTTTCTTT CASSQSNTEAFF
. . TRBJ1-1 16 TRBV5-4 TGTGCCAGCAACTCTTTGGCCGTCAGGGGAGCACCTGAAGCTTTCTTT CASNSLAVRGAPEAFF
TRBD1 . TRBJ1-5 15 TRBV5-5 TGTGCCAGCAGCTTGGACAGGGGTGTCAATCAGCCCCAGCATTTT CASSLDRGVNQPQHF
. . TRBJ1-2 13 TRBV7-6 TGTGCCAGCAGCTTACTTGGGCCGGAGGGCTACACCTTC CASSLLGPEGYTF
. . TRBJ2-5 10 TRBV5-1 TGCGCCAGCAAGCAAGAGACCCAGTACTTC CASKQETQYF
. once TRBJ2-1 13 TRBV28 TGTGCCAGCAGTTTATCGTTAGTTAATGAGCAGTTCTTC CASSLSLVNEQFF
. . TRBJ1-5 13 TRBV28 TGTGCCAGCACGGGCCTGCGGAATCAGCCCCAGCATTTT CASTGLRNQPQHF
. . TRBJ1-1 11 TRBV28 TGTGCCAGCGTGGGAGGCACTGAAGCTTTCTTT CASVGGTEAFF
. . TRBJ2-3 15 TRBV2 TGTGCCAGCAGTGCTGAAGGGTCTAGCACAGATACGCAGTATTTT CASSAEGSSTDTQYF
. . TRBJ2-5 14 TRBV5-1 TGCGCCAGCAGCTTGGACTCGATAGGGGCGACCCAGTACTTC CASSLDSIGATQYF
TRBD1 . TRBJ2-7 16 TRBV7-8 TGTGCCAGCAGAGAGGGACAGGGGGTTTCCACCTACGAGCAGTACTTC CASREGQGVSTYEQYF
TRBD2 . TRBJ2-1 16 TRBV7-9 TGTGCCAGCAGCACAACTAGCGGGAGGGCCTCGAATGAGCAGTTCTTC CASSTTSGRASNEQFF
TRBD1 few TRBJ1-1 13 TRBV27 TGTGCCAGCAGTTCGGGACAGGGCACTGAAGCTTTCTTT CASSSGQGTEAFF
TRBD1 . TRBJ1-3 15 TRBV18 TGTGCCAGCTCACCTCAGGGGGAGACTGGAAACACCATATATTTT CASSPQGETGNTIYF
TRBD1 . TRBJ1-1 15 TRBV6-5 TGTGCCAGCAGTTATTCAGGGGGCGGTCCCACTGAAGCTTTCTTT CASSYSGGGPTEAFF
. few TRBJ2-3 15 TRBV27 TGTGCCAGCAGTTTAAGTGTGGTGTTCCCAGATACGCAGTATTTT CASSLSVVFPDTQYF
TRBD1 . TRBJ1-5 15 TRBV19 TGTGCCAGTAGTGGGGGACAGGCGGGAAATCAGCCCCAGCATTTT CASSGGQAGNQPQHF
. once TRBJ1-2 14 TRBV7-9 TGTGCCAGCGATACCGCGACGTCCGTCGGGGGCTACACCTTC CASDTATSVGGYTF
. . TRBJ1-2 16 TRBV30 TGTGCCTGGAGTGCCGGGCTTCCCACCCCTAACTATGGCTACACCTTC CAWSAGLPTPNYGYTF
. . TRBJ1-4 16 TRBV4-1 TGCGCCAGCAGCCAAGGGGTGACTCCTTCAGATGAAAAACTGTTTTTT CASSQGVTPSDEKLFF
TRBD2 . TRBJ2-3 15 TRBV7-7 TGTGCCAGCAGTCCTAGCGGGAGCCGCACAGATACGCAGTATTTT CASSPSGSRTDTQYF
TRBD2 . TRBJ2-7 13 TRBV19 TGTGCCAGTGCTAGCGGGAGTTTAGGCGAGCAGTACTTC CASASGSLGEQYF
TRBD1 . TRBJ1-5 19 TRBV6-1 TGTGCCAGCAGTGAAATCGGCTTGGGACAGCCTCTTAGCAATCAGCCCCAGCATTTT CASSEIGLGQPLSNQPQHF
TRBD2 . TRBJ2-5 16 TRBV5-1 TGCGCCAGCAGCTTGGGCGGCGGGACTACTTACGAGACCCAGTACTTC CASSLGGGTTYETQYF
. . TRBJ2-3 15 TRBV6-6 TGTGCCAGCAGTTATTCGGGAACTCACTCTGATACGCAGTATTTT CASSYSGTHSDTQYF
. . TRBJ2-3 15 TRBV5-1 TGCGCCAGCAGCTTAAGGGGCCTGGGCACAGATACGCAGTATTTT CASSLRGLGTDTQYF